This T cell receptor (beta chain) was captured in a study of control samples from healthy donors and cancer patients. The repertoire was sequenced with immunoSEQ multiplex PCR; TCRdb's copy has only in-frame clones and lacks some. The sample yields 93,000 or so clones, more than 85% seen once. CDR1 is SGHDN, CDR2 FVKESK, per germline. Between the trimmed V and J ends, which lost 1 base and 4 bases, there was a span of 13 bases. The length of the CDR3 is 15 residues. The source is a man aged 55 to 70 with lung cancer. The chain carries TRBV14 and TRBJ1-2; D is possibly TRBD1 (5 bases). Sequencing was performed on PBMCs. The CDR3: CASSQGDSTLYGYTF. The CDR3 region has the DNA TGTGCCAGCAGCCAAGGTGACAGCACTCTCTATGGCTACACCTTC.